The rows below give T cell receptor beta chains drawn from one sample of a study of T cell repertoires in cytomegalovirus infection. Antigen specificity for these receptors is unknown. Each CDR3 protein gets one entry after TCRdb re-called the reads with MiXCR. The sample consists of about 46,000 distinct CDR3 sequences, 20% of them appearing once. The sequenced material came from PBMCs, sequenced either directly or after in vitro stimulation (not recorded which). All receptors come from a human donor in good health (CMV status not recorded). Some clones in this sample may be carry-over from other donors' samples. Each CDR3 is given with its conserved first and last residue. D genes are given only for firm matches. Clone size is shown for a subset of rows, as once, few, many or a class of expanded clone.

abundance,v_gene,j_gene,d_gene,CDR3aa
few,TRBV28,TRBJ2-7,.,CASQFWDYEQYF
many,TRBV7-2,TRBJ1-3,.,CASSSRTGNTIYF
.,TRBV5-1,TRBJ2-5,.,CASSLMAGQETQYF
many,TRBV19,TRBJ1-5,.,CASRRMGINQPQHF
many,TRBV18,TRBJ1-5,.,CASSPTGGQHQPQHF
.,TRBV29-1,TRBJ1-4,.,CSVVLAAYSEKLFF
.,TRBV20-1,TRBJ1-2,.,CSARIQEPGYTF
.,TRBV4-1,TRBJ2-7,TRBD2,CASSLLAGYYEQYF
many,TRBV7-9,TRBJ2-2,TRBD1,CASSLGGQGAGELFF
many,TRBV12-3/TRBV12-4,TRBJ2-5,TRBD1,CASRKGQGANRETQYF
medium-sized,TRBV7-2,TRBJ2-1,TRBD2,CASSLRPLISGVNNEQFF
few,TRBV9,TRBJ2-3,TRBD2,CASSVGLAGADTQYF
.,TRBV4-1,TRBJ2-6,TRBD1,CASSRGGFSGANVLTF
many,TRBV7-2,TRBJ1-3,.,CASTPVGGNTIYF
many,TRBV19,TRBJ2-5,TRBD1,CASSIPGQGWETQYF
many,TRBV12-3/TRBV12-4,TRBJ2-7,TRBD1,CASSLRQGALSYEQYF
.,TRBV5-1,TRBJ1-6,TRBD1,CASSGGQGNSPLHF
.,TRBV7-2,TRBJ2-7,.,CASSLVGLTYEQYF
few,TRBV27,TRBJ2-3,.,CASSLRERADTQYF
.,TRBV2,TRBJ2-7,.,CASSGLGEQYF
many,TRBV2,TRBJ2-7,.,CASLGGILGEQYF
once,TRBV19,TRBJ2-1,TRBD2,CASSIQAGGGNEQFF
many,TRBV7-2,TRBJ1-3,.,CASSPRFSGNTIYF
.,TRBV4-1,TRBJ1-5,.,CASSRVTGGVQPQHF
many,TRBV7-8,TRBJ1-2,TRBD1,CASSTGNTYGYTF
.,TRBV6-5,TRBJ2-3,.,CASRGAAETTYTQYF
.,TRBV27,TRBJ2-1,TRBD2,CASSEGLAGGGEQFF
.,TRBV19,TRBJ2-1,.,CASNSLTGLENEQFF